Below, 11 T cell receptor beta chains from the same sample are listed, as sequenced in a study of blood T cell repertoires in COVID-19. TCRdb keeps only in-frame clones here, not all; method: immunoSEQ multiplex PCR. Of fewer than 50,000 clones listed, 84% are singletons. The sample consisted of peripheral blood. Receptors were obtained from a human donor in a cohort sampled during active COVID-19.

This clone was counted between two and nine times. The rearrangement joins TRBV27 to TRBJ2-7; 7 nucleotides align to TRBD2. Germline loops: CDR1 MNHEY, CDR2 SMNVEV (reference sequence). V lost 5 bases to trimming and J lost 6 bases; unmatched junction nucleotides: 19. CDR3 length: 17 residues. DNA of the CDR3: TGTGCCAGCAGTCCTACCCCGGACTGGGAGGGCCACAGCGAGCAGTACTTC. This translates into CASSPTPDWEGHSEQYF.

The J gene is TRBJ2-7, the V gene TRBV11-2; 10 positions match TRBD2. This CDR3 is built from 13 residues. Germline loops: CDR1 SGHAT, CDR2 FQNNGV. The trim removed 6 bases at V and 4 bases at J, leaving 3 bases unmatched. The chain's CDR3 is CASSSGRMYEQYF. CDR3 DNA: TGTGCCAGCAGTAGCGGGAGGATGTACGAGCAGTACTTC. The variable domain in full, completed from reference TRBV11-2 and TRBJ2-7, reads EAGVAQSPRYKIIEKRQSVAFWCNPISGHATLYWYQQILGQGPKLLIQFQNNGVVDDSQLPKDRFSAERLKGVDSTLKIQPAKLEDSAVYLCASSSGRMYEQYFGPGTRLTVT.

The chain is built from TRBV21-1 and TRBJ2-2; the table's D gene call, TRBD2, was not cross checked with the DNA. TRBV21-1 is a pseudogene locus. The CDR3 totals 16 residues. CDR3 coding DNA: TGTGCCAGTACCCCAGAGTGCGGGTTTGGGCCCGGGGAGCTGTTTTTT. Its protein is CASTPECGFGPGELFF.

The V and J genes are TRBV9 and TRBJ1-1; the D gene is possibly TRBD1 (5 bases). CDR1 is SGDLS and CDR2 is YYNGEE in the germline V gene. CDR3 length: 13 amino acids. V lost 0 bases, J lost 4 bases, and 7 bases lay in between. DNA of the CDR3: TGTGCCAGCAGCGTAGCAGGGTTCACTGAAGCTTTCTTT. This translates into CASSVAGFTEAFF. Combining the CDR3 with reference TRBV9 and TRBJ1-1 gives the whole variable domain DSGVTQTPKHLITATGQRVTLRCSPRSGDLSVYWYQQSLDQGLQFLIQYYNGEERAKGNILERFSAQQFPDLHSELNLSSLELGDSALYFCASSVAGFTEAFFGQGTRLTVV.

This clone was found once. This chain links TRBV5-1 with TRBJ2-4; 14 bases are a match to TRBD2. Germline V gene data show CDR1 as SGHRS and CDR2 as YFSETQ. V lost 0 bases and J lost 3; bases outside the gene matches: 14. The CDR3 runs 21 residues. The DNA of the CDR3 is TGCGCCAGCAGCTTGGGTGGGACCGGGACTAGCGGGAGTGGGGGCAAAAACATTCAGTACTTC. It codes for CASSLGGTGTSGSGGKNIQYF.

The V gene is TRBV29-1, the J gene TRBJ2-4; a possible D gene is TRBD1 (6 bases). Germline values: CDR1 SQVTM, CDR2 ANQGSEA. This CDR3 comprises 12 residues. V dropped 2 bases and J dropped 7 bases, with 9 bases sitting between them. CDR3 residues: CSVELTGNIQYF. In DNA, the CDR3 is TGCAGCGTTGAATTAACAGGGAACATTCAGTACTTC.

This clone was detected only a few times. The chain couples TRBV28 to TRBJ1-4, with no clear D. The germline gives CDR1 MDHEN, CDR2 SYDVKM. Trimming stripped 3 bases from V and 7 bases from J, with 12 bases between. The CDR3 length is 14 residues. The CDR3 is CASSFRGLGEKLFF. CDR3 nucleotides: TGTGCCAGCAGTTTTCGGGGTTTAGGTGAAAAACTGTTTTTT.

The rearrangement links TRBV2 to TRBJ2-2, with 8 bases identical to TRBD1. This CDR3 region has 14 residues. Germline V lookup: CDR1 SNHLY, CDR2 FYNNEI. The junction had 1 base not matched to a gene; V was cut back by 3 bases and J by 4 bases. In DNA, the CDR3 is TGTGCCAGCAGTGAGGACAGGGCCACCGGGGAGCTGTTTTTT. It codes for CASSEDRATGELFF.

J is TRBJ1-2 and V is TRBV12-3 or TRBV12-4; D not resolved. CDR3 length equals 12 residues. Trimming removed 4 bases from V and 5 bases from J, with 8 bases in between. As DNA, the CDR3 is TGTGCCAGCAGTTGGACGGGGTATGGCTACACCTTC. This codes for CASSWTGYGYTF.

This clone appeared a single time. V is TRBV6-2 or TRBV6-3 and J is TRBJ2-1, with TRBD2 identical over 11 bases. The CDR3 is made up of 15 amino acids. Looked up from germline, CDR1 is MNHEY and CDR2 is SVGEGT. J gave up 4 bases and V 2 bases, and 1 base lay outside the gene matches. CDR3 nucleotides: TGTGCCAGCAGTTACGGGACTAGCGGTTACAATGAGCAGTTCTTC. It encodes CASSYGTSGYNEQFF.

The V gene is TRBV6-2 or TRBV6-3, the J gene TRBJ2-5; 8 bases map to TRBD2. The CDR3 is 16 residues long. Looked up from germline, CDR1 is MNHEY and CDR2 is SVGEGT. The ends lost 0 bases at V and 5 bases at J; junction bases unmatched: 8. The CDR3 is CASSYSSGSLRETQYF. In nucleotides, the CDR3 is TGTGCCAGCAGTTACTCAAGCGGGAGTTTACGGGAGACCCAGTACTTC.